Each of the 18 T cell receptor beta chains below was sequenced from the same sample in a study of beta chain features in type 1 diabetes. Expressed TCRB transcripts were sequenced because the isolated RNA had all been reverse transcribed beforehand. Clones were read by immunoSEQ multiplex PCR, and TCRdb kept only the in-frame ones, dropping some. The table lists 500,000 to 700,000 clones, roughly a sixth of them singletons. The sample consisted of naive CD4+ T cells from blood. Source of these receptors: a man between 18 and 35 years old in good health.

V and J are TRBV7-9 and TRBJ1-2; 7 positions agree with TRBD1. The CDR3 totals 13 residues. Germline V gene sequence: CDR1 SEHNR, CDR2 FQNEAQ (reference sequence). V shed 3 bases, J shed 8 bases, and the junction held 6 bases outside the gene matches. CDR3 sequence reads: CASSFEGAHGYTF. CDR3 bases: TGTGCCAGCAGCTTTGAGGGGGCGCACGGCTACACCTTC.

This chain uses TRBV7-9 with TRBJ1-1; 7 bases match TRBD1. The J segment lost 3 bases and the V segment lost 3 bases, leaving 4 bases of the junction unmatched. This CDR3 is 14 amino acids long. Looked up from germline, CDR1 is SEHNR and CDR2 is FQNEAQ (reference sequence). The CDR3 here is CASSFGQAHTEAFF. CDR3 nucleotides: TGTGCCAGCAGCTTTGGACAGGCCCACACTGAAGCTTTCTTT.

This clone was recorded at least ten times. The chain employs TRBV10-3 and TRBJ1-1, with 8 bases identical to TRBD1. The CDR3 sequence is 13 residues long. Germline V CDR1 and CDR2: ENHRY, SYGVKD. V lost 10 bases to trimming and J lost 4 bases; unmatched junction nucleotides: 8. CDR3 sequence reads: CATKTGTGTEAFF. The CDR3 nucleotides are TGTGCCACTAAGACAGGGACAGGCACTGAAGCTTTCTTT.

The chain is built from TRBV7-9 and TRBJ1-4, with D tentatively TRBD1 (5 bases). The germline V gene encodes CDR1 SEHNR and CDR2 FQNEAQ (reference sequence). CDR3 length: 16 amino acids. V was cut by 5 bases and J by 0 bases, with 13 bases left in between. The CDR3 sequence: CASSPRGPATNEKLFF. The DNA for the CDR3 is TGTGCCAGCAGCCCCCGGGGCCCTGCAACTAATGAAAAACTGTTTTTT.

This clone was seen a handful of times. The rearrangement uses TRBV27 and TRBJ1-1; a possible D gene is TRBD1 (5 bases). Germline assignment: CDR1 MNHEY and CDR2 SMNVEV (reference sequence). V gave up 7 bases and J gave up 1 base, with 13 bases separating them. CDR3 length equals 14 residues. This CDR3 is CASTGTGKNTEAFF. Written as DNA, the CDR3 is TGTGCCAGCACCGGGACGGGAAAGAACACTGAAGCTTTCTTT.

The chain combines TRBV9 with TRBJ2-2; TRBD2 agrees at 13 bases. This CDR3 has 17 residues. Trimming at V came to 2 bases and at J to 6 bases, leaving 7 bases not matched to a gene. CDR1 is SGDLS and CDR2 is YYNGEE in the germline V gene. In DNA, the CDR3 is TGTGCCAGCAGCGTCGGACTAGCGGGGGTCCCTTCCGGGGAGCTGTTTTTT. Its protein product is CASSVGLAGVPSGELFF.

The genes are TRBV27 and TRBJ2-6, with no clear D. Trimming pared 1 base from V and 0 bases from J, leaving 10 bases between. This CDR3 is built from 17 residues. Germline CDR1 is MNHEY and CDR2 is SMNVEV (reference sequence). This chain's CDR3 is CASSLLGFSSGANVLTF. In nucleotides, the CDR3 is TGTGCCAGCAGTTTATTAGGATTCTCCTCTGGGGCCAACGTCCTGACTTTC.

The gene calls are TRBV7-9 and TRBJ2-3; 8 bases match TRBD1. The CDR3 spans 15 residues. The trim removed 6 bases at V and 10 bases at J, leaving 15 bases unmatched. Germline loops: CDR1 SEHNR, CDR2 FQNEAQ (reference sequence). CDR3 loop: CASRSGTGGPKPQYF. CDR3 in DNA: TGTGCCAGCAGATCCGGGACAGGAGGACCTAAGCCGCAGTATTTT.

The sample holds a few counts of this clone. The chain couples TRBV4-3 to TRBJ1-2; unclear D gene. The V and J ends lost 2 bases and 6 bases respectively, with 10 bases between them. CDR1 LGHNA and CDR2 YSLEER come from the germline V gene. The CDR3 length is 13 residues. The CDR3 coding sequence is TGCGCCAGCAGCCAATTCCTCAGTGATGGCTACACCTTC. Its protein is CASSQFLSDGYTF.

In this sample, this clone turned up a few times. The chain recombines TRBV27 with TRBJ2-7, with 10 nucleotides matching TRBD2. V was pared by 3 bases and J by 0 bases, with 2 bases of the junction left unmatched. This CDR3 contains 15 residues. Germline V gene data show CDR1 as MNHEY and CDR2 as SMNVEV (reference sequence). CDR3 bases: TGTGCCAGCAGTTTGCTAGCGGGGGCCTCCTACGAGCAGTACTTC. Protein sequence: CASSLLAGASYEQYF.

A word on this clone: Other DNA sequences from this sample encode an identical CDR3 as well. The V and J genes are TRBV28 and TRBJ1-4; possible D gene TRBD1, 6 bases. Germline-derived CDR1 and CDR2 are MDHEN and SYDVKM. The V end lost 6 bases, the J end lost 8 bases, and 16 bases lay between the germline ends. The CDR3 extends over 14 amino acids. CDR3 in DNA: TGTGCCAGCAGACAAGGCGGGACAAACGAAAAACTGTTTTTT. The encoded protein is CASRQGGTNEKLFF.

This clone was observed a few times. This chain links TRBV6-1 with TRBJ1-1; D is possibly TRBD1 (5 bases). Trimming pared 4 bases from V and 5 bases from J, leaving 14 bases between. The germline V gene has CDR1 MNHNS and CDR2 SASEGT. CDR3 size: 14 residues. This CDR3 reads CASSGTGPSTEAFF. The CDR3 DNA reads TGTGCCAGCAGTGGAACAGGACCCAGTACTGAAGCTTTCTTT.

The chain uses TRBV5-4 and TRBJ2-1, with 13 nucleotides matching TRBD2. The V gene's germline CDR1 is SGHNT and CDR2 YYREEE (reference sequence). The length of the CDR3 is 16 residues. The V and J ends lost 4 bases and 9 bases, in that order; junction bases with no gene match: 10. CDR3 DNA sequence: TGTGCCAGCAGCGCGGGACTAGCGGGGACCCGGGGTGAGCAGTTCTTC. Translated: CASSAGLAGTRGEQFF.

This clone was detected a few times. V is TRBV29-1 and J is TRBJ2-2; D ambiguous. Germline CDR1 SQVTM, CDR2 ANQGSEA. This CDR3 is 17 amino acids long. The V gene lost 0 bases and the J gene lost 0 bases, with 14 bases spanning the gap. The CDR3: CSVEEGVGLANTGELFF. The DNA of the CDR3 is TGCAGCGTTGAAGAAGGAGTAGGTTTGGCGAACACCGGGGAGCTGTTTTTT.

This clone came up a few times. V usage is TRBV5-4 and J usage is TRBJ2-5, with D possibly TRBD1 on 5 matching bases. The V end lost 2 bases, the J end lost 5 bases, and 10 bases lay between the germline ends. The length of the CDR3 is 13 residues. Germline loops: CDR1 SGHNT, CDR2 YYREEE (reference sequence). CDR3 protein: CASSFREGETQYF. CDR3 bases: TGTGCCAGCAGCTTCAGGGAAGGGGAGACCCAGTACTTC.

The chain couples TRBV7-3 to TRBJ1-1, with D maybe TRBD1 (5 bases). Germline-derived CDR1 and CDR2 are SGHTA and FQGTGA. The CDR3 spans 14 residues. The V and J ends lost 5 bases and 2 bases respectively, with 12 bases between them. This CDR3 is CASSRGTINTEAFF. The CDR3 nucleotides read TGTGCCAGCAGCAGGGGCACCATAAACACTGAAGCTTTCTTT.

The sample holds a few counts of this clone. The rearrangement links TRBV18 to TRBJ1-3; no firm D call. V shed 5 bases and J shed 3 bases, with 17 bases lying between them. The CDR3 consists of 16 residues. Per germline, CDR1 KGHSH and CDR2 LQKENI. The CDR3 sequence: CASSTNPALRGNTIYF. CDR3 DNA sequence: TGTGCCAGCTCAACTAACCCTGCGCTCCGTGGAAACACCATATATTTT.

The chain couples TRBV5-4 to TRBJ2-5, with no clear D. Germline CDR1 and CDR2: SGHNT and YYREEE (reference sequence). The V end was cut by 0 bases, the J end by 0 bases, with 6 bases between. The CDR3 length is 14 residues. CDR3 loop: CASSLAVYQETQYF. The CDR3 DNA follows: TGTGCCAGCAGCTTGGCCGTGTACCAAGAGACCCAGTACTTC.